A single sample gave rise to the 25 T cell receptor beta chains below, sequenced in a study of T cell clones after liver transplantation. TCRdb keeps only in-frame clones here, not all; method: immunoSEQ multiplex PCR. The sample holds about 45,000 clones, roughly 84% seen once. This material consisted of CD4+ T cells from blood, taken 24 months after liver transplant. The origin of the receptors is a human patient who received a liver transplant. Some T cells may possibly be graft donor cells.

This chain joins TRBV9 and TRBJ2-1, with 8 bases identical to TRBD2. Germline loops: CDR1 SGDLS, CDR2 YYNGEE. Unmatched junction bases numbered 6, after V lost 0 bases and J lost 4 bases. The CDR3 has 16 amino acids. The CDR3 bases are TGTGCCAGCAGCGTAGAGCATAGCGGGACGTACAATGAGCAGTTCTTC. It is translated as CASSVEHSGTYNEQFF.

This rearrangement joins TRBV28 to TRBJ2-1, with TRBD2 as a possible D gene (5 bases). The CDR3 extends over 12 amino acids. Trimming removed 2 bases at V and 10 bases at J, with 9 bases between. Germline V gene lookup returns CDR1 MDHEN and CDR2 SYDVKM. The CDR3 nucleotides read TGTGCCAGCAGTTTAGTTCGGGGAGAGCAGTTCTTC. Protein sequence: CASSLVRGEQFF.

J is TRBJ1-3 and V is TRBV6-1; no reliable D call. The germline V gene has CDR1 MNHNS and CDR2 SASEGT. CDR3 length: 12 residues. Trimming removed 3 bases from V and 8 bases from J, with 8 bases in between. CDR3 sequence (DNA): TGTGCCAGCAGTGACTGGGCAGACACCATATATTTT. Translating gives CASSDWADTIYF.

The chain joins TRBV6-5 to TRBJ1-2; maybe TRBD1 (6 bases). The CDR3 totals 12 residues. Germline lookup yields CDR1 MNHEY and CDR2 SVGAGI. V shed 6 bases and J shed 8 bases, with 13 bases lying between them. The CDR3 is CASSQGQRGYTF. CDR3 coding DNA: TGTGCCAGCAGCCAAGGACAGCGGGGCTACACCTTC.

The chain has TRBV28 and TRBJ1-1; D is possibly TRBD1 (5 bases). Germline CDR1 MDHEN, CDR2 SYDVKM. This CDR3 has 14 amino acids. The germline V and J ends were trimmed by 3 bases and 1 base, with 9 bases remaining between them. CDR3 loop: CASSFPGANTEAFF. The CDR3 DNA reads TGTGCCAGCAGTTTCCCTGGGGCGAACACTGAAGCTTTCTTT. Drawing the rest from reference TRBV28 and TRBJ1-1, the complete variable domain is DVKVTQSSRYLVKRTGEKVFLECVQDMDHENMFWYRQDPGLGLRLIYFSYDVKMKEKGDIPEGYSVSREKKERFSLILESASTNQTSMYLCASSFPGANTEAFFGQGTRLTVV.

The chain couples TRBV19 to TRBJ1-1; the D gene is possibly TRBD1 (5 bases). This CDR3 has 14 amino acids. CDR1 and CDR2 (germline): LNHDA, SQIVND (reference sequence). Between the trimmed V and J ends, which lost 3 bases and 3 bases, there was a span of 11 bases. In DNA, the CDR3 is TGTGCCAGTAGTATGCCTAGAGGGGACACTGAAGCTTTCTTT. Translating it yields CASSMPRGDTEAFF.

The J gene is TRBJ2-5, the V gene TRBV2; D gene ambiguous. CDR3 length equals 11 residues. CDR1 is SNHLY, CDR2 FYNNEI, per germline. Trimming pared 7 bases from V and 6 bases from J, leaving 9 bases between. The chain's CDR3 is CASTLRQTQYF. CDR3 nucleotides: TGTGCCAGCACACTAAGACAGACCCAGTACTTC. Complete variable domain (other parts from reference TRBV2 and TRBJ2-5): EPEVTQTPSHQVTQMGQEVILRCVPISNHLYFYWYRQILGQKVEFLVSFYNNEISEKSEIFDDQFSVERPDGSNFTLKIRSTKLEDSAMYFCASTLRQTQYFGPGTRLLVL.

The chain carries TRBV6-1 and TRBJ2-1; possibly TRBD1 for D (6 bases). This CDR3 is built from 16 residues. V was shortened by 4 bases and J by 0 bases, with 13 bases between the two germline ends. Looked up from germline, CDR1 is MNHNS and CDR2 is SASEGT. The CDR3 bases are TGTGCCAGCAGTGCCCGGGACACCCGCTCCTACAATGAGCAGTTCTTC. It translates to CASSARDTRSYNEQFF.

The genes are TRBV5-1 and TRBJ2-5, with TRBD2 identical over 9 bases. Near its end, the DNA agrees better with TRBJ2-7, so the J call may be wrong. CDR1 is SGHRS, CDR2 YFSETQ, per germline. The CDR3 runs to 15 residues. The CDR3 is CASRPRLAGFYEQYF. The CDR3 DNA reads TGCGCCAGCAGGCCCCGGCTAGCGGGGTTCTACGAGCAGTACTTC.

The chain carries TRBV5-8 and TRBJ1-4, with D possibly matching TRBD1 (5 bases). Deletions cut 4 bases from V and 0 bases from J, with 16 bases between. There are 17 residues in the CDR3. Germline V gives CDR1 SGHTS, CDR2 YDEGEE. The CDR3: CASSPRGGFATNEKLFF. The CDR3 DNA sequence: TGTGCCAGCAGCCCCCGGGGGGGGTTTGCAACTAATGAAAAACTGTTTTTT.

The chain has TRBV10-1 and TRBJ2-5; D not certain. Trimming took 3 bases from V and 2 from J, leaving 7 bases between them. In germline, CDR1 is WNHNN, CDR2 SYGVQD (reference sequence). The CDR3 covers 13 residues. The CDR3 reads CASSERVQETQYF. CDR3 in DNA: TGCGCCAGCAGTGAAAGGGTTCAAGAGACCCAGTACTTC.

The chain joins TRBV19 to TRBJ1-1; TRBD1 matches 7 bases. Germline V gene sequence: CDR1 LNHDA, CDR2 SQIVND (reference sequence). Unmatched junction bases numbered 11, after V lost 4 bases and J lost 3 bases. This CDR3 region has 16 residues. The CDR3 nucleotides are TGTGCCAGTAGTAGGAACAGGGGAGGTAGGGACACTGAAGCTTTCTTT. This gives the protein CASSRNRGGRDTEAFF.

Only one count was recorded for this clone. The gene calls are TRBV28 and TRBJ2-3; 11 positions agree with TRBD2. Trimming removed 3 bases from V and 5 bases from J; junction bases left unmatched: 4. Germline loops: CDR1 MDHEN, CDR2 SYDVKM. The CDR3 extends over 15 amino acids. CDR3: CASSFGLAGGDTQYF. CDR3 DNA sequence: TGTGCCAGCAGTTTCGGGCTAGCGGGAGGAGATACGCAGTATTTT.

Comments on this clone: In the same sample, other DNA sequences code for this CDR3. The chain joins TRBV18 to TRBJ2-2; D gene unclear. In germline, CDR1 is KGHSH, CDR2 LQKENI. The CDR3 runs to 13 residues. The germline V and J ends were trimmed by 2 bases and 5 bases, with 6 bases remaining between them. Written as DNA, the CDR3 is TGTGCCAGCTCACCAGACTTAACCGGGGAGCTGTTTTTT. Translating gives CASSPDLTGELFF.

The rearrangement uses TRBV7-9 and TRBJ2-1; D unresolved. The CDR3 spans 13 residues. The ends were cut back, 1 base at V and 10 bases at J, with 11 bases in the middle. Germline lookup yields CDR1 SEHNR and CDR2 FQNEAQ (reference sequence). The CDR3 region has the DNA TGTGCCAGCAGCTTAGTGGAATTAGGAGAGCAGTTCTTC. It codes for CASSLVELGEQFF.

The chain combines TRBV19 with TRBJ2-7; tentative D call: TRBD1 (6 bases). With 3 bases removed from V and 6 bases from J, the gap between germline ends came to 12 bases. This CDR3 comprises 13 residues. CDR1 is LNHDA and CDR2 is SQIVND in the germline V gene (reference sequence). The CDR3 loop is CASSMSGTPEQYF. The CDR3 nucleotides read TGTGCCAGTAGTATGTCAGGGACACCCGAGCAGTACTTC.

This chain joins TRBV18 and TRBJ2-2; D is ambiguous. Trimming pared 2 bases from V and 1 base from J, leaving 8 bases between. The CDR3 has 15 residues. In germline, CDR1 is KGHSH, CDR2 LQKENI. The CDR3 nucleotides read TGTGCCAGCTCACCAGGTTCAGGGAACACCGGGGAGCTGTTTTTT. Translation gives CASSPGSGNTGELFF.

This clone was seen only once. The rearrangement links TRBV6-1 to TRBJ1-2; D perhaps matches TRBD1 (6 bases). Looked up from germline, CDR1 is MNHNS and CDR2 is SASEGT. Trimming took 7 bases from V and 4 from J, leaving 19 bases between them. This CDR3 spans 15 amino acids. DNA for the CDR3: TGTGCCAGCACCCTAGAGAACAGGGAGCCCTATGGCTACACCTTC. Amino acid sequence: CASTLENREPYGYTF.

The chain joins TRBV6-6 to TRBJ2-7; D uncertain. Germline V gives CDR1 MNHNY, CDR2 SVGAGI (reference sequence). The CDR3 has 11 amino acids. The V end was cut by 5 bases, the J end by 8 bases, with 10 bases between. In nucleotides, the CDR3 is TGTGCCAGCAGTCCGGGTGTCAAGCAGTACTTC. Its translation is CASSPGVKQYF.

The chain couples TRBV2 to TRBJ2-2, with D unclear. Germline V gene lookup returns CDR1 SNHLY and CDR2 FYNNEI. The germline V and J ends were trimmed by 4 bases and 5 bases, with 8 bases remaining between them. This CDR3 region has 13 residues. The CDR3 here is CASSVRLTGELFF. In DNA, the CDR3 is TGTGCCAGCAGTGTGCGGTTGACCGGGGAGCTGTTTTTT.

The J gene is TRBJ2-7, the V gene TRBV9; 12 bases line up with TRBD1. CDR1 and CDR2 (germline): SGDLS, YYNGEE. V dropped 4 bases and J dropped 5; count of bases not matched to a gene: 7. The CDR3 consists of 15 residues. The CDR3 DNA is TGTGCCAGCAGCCCACAGGGGACAGGGGGCCACGAGCAGTACTTC. As protein: CASSPQGTGGHEQYF.

The chain couples TRBV11-3 to TRBJ1-1, with D hard to call. Trimming removed 2 bases at V and 3 bases at J, with 7 bases between. This CDR3 has 13 amino acids. Germline lookup yields CDR1 SGHNT and CDR2 YENEEA. The CDR3, as DNA: TGTGCCAGCAGCTTACTCCAGTACACTGAAGCTTTCTTT. Translated: CASSLLQYTEAFF.

This sequence joins TRBV5-4 and TRBJ2-3; TRBD1 matches at 7 bases. This CDR3 is 14 amino acids long. In germline, CDR1 is SGHNT, CDR2 YYREEE (reference sequence). The V segment lost 5 bases and the J segment 2 bases; nucleotides outside the gene matches: 5. Here the CDR3 reads CASRSGTATDTQYF. CDR3 coding DNA: TGTGCCAGCAGGTCCGGGACAGCCACAGATACGCAGTATTTT. Supplemented by reference TRBV5-4 and TRBJ2-3, the full variable domain reads ETGVTQSPTHLIKTRGQQVTLRCSSQSGHNTVSWYQQALGQGPQFIFQYYREEENGRGNFPPRFSGLQFPNYSSELNVNALELDDSALYLCASRSGTATDTQYFGPGTRLTVL.

The rearrangement joins TRBV18 to TRBJ2-3; 12 bases align to TRBD2. In germline, CDR1 is KGHSH, CDR2 LQKENI. This CDR3 has 17 amino acids. The J segment lost 6 bases and the V segment lost 0 bases, leaving 7 bases of the junction unmatched. CDR3 bases: TGTGCCAGCTCACCACCGAGTCTAGCGGGAGGGGCGGATACGCAGTATTTT. The encoded protein is CASSPPSLAGGADTQYF. Looking up the rest from reference TRBV18 and TRBJ2-3 gives the full variable domain: NAGVMQNPRHLVRRRGQEARLRCSPMKGHSHVYWYRQLPEEGLKFMVYLQKENIIDESGMPKERFSAEFPKEGPSILRIQQVVRGDSAAYFCASSPPSLAGGADTQYFGPGTRLTVL.

J is TRBJ2-2 and V is TRBV5-1, with 11 positions matching TRBD2. The CDR3 is 15 residues long. Trimming at V came to 5 bases and at J to 2 bases, leaving 2 bases not matched to a gene. Germline lookup yields CDR1 SGHRS and CDR2 YFSETQ. The CDR3 protein is CASRTSGVNTGELFF. For the CDR3, the DNA is TGCGCCAGCAGGACTAGCGGGGTTAACACCGGGGAGCTGTTTTTT.